The rows below give T cell receptor beta chains drawn from one sample of a study of blood T cell repertoires in COVID-19. Profiling relied on immunoSEQ multiplex PCR, and the TCRdb table lists in-frame clones only, not all of them. This sample has under 300,000 clones; 75% to 90% occur once, and the top ten carry roughly 10%. The sample taken for sequencing was PBMCs or T cells enriched from blood (not recorded which). These receptors originate from a man aged 40-49 years who had recovered from COVID-19. Both conserved end residues are part of each CDR3. D genes are given only for firm matches. For some rows the clone size is stated as once, few or many, or as a class when expanded; others skip it.

size	D	V	J	CDR3	DNA
-	TRBD1	TRBV6-5	TRBJ2-1	CASRTGGGNEQFF	TGTGCCAGCAGGACAGGGGGGGGGAATGAGCAGTTCTTC
-	TRBD2	TRBV7-8	TRBJ2-2	CASNLRTSGANTGELFF	TGTGCCAGCAACCTAAGGACTAGCGGGGCTAACACCGGGGAGCTGTTTTTT
-	-	TRBV21-1	TRBJ1-2	CASSKALRSYGYTF	TGTGCCAGCAGCAAAGCGCTGCGTTCCTATGGCTACACCTTC
-	-	TRBV11-2	TRBJ2-2	CASSPVRAGELFF	TGTGCCAGCAGCCCCGTTCGAGCAGGGGAGCTGTTTTTT
-	TRBD2	TRBV6-4	TRBJ2-7	CASSDRPGLAFDEQYF	TGTGCCAGCAGTGATCGACCGGGACTAGCGTTTGACGAGCAGTACTTC
-	-	TRBV7-9	TRBJ2-2	CASSTGTPTGELFF	TGTGCCAGCAGCACCGGGACACCCACCGGGGAGCTGTTTTTT
-	TRBD2	TRBV29-1	TRBJ2-1	CSAHRGGLAGSSYNEQFF	TGCAGCGCACACAGGGGAGGTCTAGCGGGGAGCTCCTACAATGAGCAGTTCTTC
once	-	TRBV16	TRBJ1-1	CASSHPTRQEMNTEAFF	TGTGCCAGCAGCCACCCAACAAGACAGGAAATGAACACTGAAGCTTTCTTT
-	-	TRBV11-3	TRBJ2-7	CASSPQGGLNEQYF	TGTGCCAGCAGCCCTCAGGGGGGTCTCAACGAGCAGTACTTC
-	-	TRBV3-1/TRBV3-2	TRBJ1-5	CASSRGHSNQPQHF	TGTGCCAGCAGCCGCGGGCATAGCAATCAGCCCCAGCATTTT
-	TRBD2	TRBV3-1/TRBV3-2	TRBJ2-1	CASSARLAGAFF	TGTGCCAGCAGCGCCCGACTAGCGGGAGCGTTCTTC
-	-	TRBV5-4	TRBJ1-6	CASSGDTRNSPLHF	TGTGCCAGCAGCGGGGACACTCGGAATTCACCCCTCCACTTT
-	TRBD2	TRBV10-3	TRBJ2-7	CAIRKSGTRNYEQYF	TGTGCCATCAGGAAATCCGGGACTAGGAACTACGAGCAGTACTTC
-	TRBD1	TRBV29-1	TRBJ2-2	CSVGDRMNTGELFF	TGCAGCGTTGGGGACAGGATGAACACCGGGGAGCTGTTTTTT
-	TRBD1	TRBV19	TRBJ2-1	CASSTGGGYNEQFF	TGTGCCAGTAGTACAGGGGGCGGCTACAATGAGCAGTTCTTC
-	-	TRBV19	TRBJ2-4	CASSIVGRLLAKNIQYF	TGTGCCAGTAGTATAGTAGGCAGACTTCTAGCCAAAAACATTCAGTACTTC
-	-	TRBV28	TRBJ2-1	CASKTGITRTEQFF	TGTGCCAGCAAGACGGGAATAACCCGGACTGAGCAGTTCTTC
-	-	TRBV9	TRBJ1-2	CASSVGGANYGYTF	TGTGCCAGCAGCGTAGGCGGTGCTAACTATGGCTACACCTTC
-	-	TRBV7-9	TRBJ2-7	CASSVHRGSSYEQYF	TGTGCCAGCAGCGTCCATCGGGGGTCCTCCTACGAGCAGTACTTC
-	TRBD1	TRBV18	TRBJ1-3	CASSRTSSGQGAYGNTIYF	TGTGCCAGCTCACGAACGAGTTCCGGACAGGGCGCGTACGGAAACACCATATATTTT
-	TRBD1	TRBV28	TRBJ2-7	CASRNGQGVSEQYF	TGTGCCAGCAGGAATGGGCAGGGGGTAAGCGAGCAGTACTTC
once	TRBD2	TRBV7-3	TRBJ2-1	CASRISLAGEGEQFF	TGTGCCAGCAGGATTAGCCTAGCGGGAGAGGGGGAGCAGTTCTTC
-	-	TRBV27	TRBJ1-4	CASSLWGTTNEKLFF	TGTGCCAGCAGTTTGTGGGGCACAACTAATGAAAAACTGTTTTTT
once	-	TRBV4-3	TRBJ1-6	CASSHSFPYSPLHF	TGCGCCAGCAGCCACTCGTTCCCCTATTCACCCCTCCACTTT
-	-	TRBV5-6	TRBJ2-1	CASSFSGLKNEQFF	TGTGCCAGCAGTTTTTCGGGACTTAAAAATGAGCAGTTCTTC
-	-	TRBV13	TRBJ2-3	CASSFYASGTDTQYF	TGTGCCAGCAGCTTTTATGCTAGCGGCACAGATACGCAGTATTTT
few	TRBD1	TRBV9	TRBJ2-3	CASSVQGATDTQYF	TGTGCCAGCAGCGTACAGGGGGCCACAGATACGCAGTATTTT
once	TRBD2	TRBV18	TRBJ2-7	CASSPTSGNYEQYF	TGTGCCAGCTCACCGACTAGCGGGAACTACGAGCAGTACTTC
-	-	TRBV10-2	TRBJ2-2	CASSEERSGELFF	TGCGCCAGCAGTGAGGAGCGTTCCGGGGAGCTGTTTTTT
few	-	TRBV20-1	TRBJ1-5	CSASRGRYNQPQHF	TGCAGTGCTAGTCGCGGGAGGTACAATCAGCCCCAGCATTTT
once	-	TRBV7-8	TRBJ1-2	CASSSGRGNINGYTF	TGTGCCAGCAGCTCCGGAAGGGGGAATATCAATGGCTACACCTTC
-	-	TRBV2	TRBJ2-5	CASRRSPASQETQYF	TGTGCCAGCCGAAGGTCCCCTGCTAGCCAAGAGACCCAGTACTTC
-	-	TRBV7-6	TRBJ2-1	CASSLGSSSSYNEQFF	TGTGCCAGCAGCTTAGGGAGCAGTTCCTCCTACAATGAGCAGTTCTTC
-	TRBD2	TRBV7-2	TRBJ2-1	CASKAGGFGNEQFF	TGTGCCAGCAAGGCGGGAGGTTTCGGCAATGAGCAGTTCTTC
-	TRBD2	TRBV9	TRBJ2-2	CASSPEIGLAGTNTGELFF	TGTGCCAGCAGCCCTGAAATTGGACTAGCGGGGACGAACACCGGGGAGCTGTTTTTT
-	-	TRBV3-1/TRBV3-2	TRBJ2-5	CASSQDMAQETQYF	TGTGCCAGCAGCCAAGATATGGCCCAAGAGACCCAGTACTTC
few	TRBD1	TRBV11-2	TRBJ1-5	CASSPQGGLYQPQHF	TGTGCCAGCAGCCCCCAGGGGGGTTTGTATCAGCCCCAGCATTTT
many	-	TRBV5-1	TRBJ1-2	CASSTDSKNYGYTF	TGCGCCAGCAGCACGGACAGCAAAAACTATGGCTACACCTTC
-	-	TRBV11-2	TRBJ1-1	CASSLERGGLAFF	TGTGCCAGCAGCTTAGAGCGGGGAGGGCTAGCTTTCTTT
-	-	TRBV5-8	TRBJ1-1	CASSSDFRRRRNTEAFF	TGTGCCAGCAGCTCGGATTTTAGACGAAGGAGGAACACTGAAGCTTTCTTT
once	-	TRBV28	TRBJ2-1	CASTAMPPPGFNEQFF	TGTGCCAGCACTGCAATGCCCCCCCCGGGGTTCAATGAGCAGTTCTTC
few	-	TRBV5-5	TRBJ2-3	CASSLEAGTYTDTQYF	TGTGCCAGCAGCTTGGAGGCCGGGACATACACAGATACGCAGTATTTT
-	TRBD1	TRBV5-1	TRBJ2-5	CASSALAQGVVETQYF	TGCGCCAGCAGCGCGCTTGCGCAGGGGGTTGTGGAGACCCAGTACTTC
few	-	TRBV28	TRBJ1-2	CASSPGDPGGYTF	TGTGCCAGCAGTCCGGGTGACCCCGGCGGCTACACCTTC
once	-	TRBV19	TRBJ1-5	CASSIATVNNQPQHF	TGTGCCAGTAGTATAGCGACAGTTAACAATCAGCCCCAGCATTTT
-	TRBD2	TRBV24-1	TRBJ2-3	CATSDQRTSGRLDTQYF	TGTGCCACCAGTGACCAACGGACTAGCGGGAGGCTAGATACGCAGTATTTT
-	-	TRBV2	TRBJ1-1	CASTNDRNTEAFF	TGTGCCAGCACCAACGACAGGAACACTGAAGCTTTCTTT
-	-	TRBV18	TRBJ2-1	CASSPRDIYNEQFF	TGTGCCAGCTCACCCCGGGACATTTACAATGAGCAGTTCTTC
-	-	TRBV29-1	TRBJ1-2	CSVYSGDYGYTF	TGCAGCGTTTATTCAGGGGACTATGGCTACACCTTC
-	-	TRBV19	TRBJ2-2	CASSLTGELFF	TGTGCCAGTAGTTTAACCGGGGAGCTGTTTTTT
-	TRBD2	TRBV9	TRBJ2-3	CASSVTSGRITDTQYF	TGTGCCAGCAGCGTTACTAGCGGGAGAATCACAGATACGCAGTATTTT
few	TRBD2	TRBV9	TRBJ2-2	CASSVGDSGSFGELFF	TGTGCCAGCAGCGTAGGAGATAGCGGGAGCTTCGGGGAGCTGTTTTTT
-	TRBD1	TRBV7-9	TRBJ1-5	CASSLGGQGMVPQHF	TGTGCCAGCAGCTTAGGAGGACAGGGGATGGTTCCCCAGCATTTT